The 12 T cell receptor beta chains below were found in one sample sequenced in a study of shared clonotypes between healthy human individuals. Profiled with immunoSEQ multiplex PCR; TCRdb holds only in-frame clones, not every one. This sample has some 2.3 million clones, with 80% to 95% found just once. Sequencing used naive CD4+ T cells from PBMCs. Documented subset: CD45RA+ positively selected. These TCRs come from a man aged 18 to 35 in good health. Some clones in this sample may be carry-over from other donors' samples.

The chain recombines TRBV5-1 with TRBJ1-2; D is unclear. The CDR3 runs 14 residues. Germline V CDR1 and CDR2: SGHRS, YFSETQ. Trimming took off 4 bases at V and 0 bases at J, with 10 bases between the two ends. The CDR3 protein is CASSVSDSNYGYTF. CDR3 nucleotide sequence: TGCGCCAGCAGCGTCTCAGACTCTAACTATGGCTACACCTTC.

The chain is built from TRBV6-1 and TRBJ2-1; D possibly uses TRBD1 or TRBD2 (5 bases each). V lost 3 bases and J 0 bases, leaving 18 bases between the germline ends. The CDR3 consists of 18 residues. The germline V gene has CDR1 MNHNS and CDR2 SASEGT. The DNA of the CDR3 is TGTGCCAGCAGTGAGTATGACATGAGGGGAAACTCCTACAATGAGCAGTTCTTC. This codes for CASSEYDMRGNSYNEQFF.

The gene calls are TRBV19 and TRBJ2-2, with a tentative D call TRBD2 (5 bases). The germline V gene has CDR1 LNHDA and CDR2 SQIVND (reference sequence). The V gene lost 7 bases and the J gene lost 4 bases, with 22 bases spanning the gap. The CDR3 is 17 residues long. CDR3 coding DNA: TGTGCCAGTAACGTTGGGCGGAGGAAATGGGGCACCGGGGAGCTGTTTTTT. Translated, it gives CASNVGRRKWGTGELFF. Full variable domain (rest looked up from reference TRBV19 and TRBJ2-2): DGGITQSPKYLFRKEGQNVTLSCEQNLNHDAMYWYRQDPGQGLRLIYYSQIVNDFQKGDIAEGYSVSREKKESFPLTVTSAQKNPTAFYLCASNVGRRKWGTGELFFGEGSRLTVL.

This chain joins TRBV27 and TRBJ2-1; unclear D gene. V was cut by 3 bases and J by 4 bases, with 13 bases left in between. Germline loops: CDR1 MNHEY, CDR2 SMNVEV (reference sequence). The CDR3 sequence is 15 residues long. CDR3 DNA sequence: TGTGCCAGCAGTTTTGGGCCCCCCTCATACAATGAGCAGTTCTTC. Amino acid sequence: CASSFGPPSYNEQFF.

The V gene is TRBV27, the J gene TRBJ2-3; D is possibly TRBD1 (5 bases). CDR1 is MNHEY, CDR2 SMNVEV, per germline (reference sequence). The germline V and J ends were trimmed by 5 bases and 6 bases, with 18 bases remaining between them. CDR3 length equals 15 residues. CDR3: CASSTYRNSGDTQYF. In nucleotides, the CDR3 is TGTGCCAGCAGTACCTATCGGAACTCAGGGGATACGCAGTATTTT.

The V call is TRBV14, the J call TRBJ2-1; 13 positions match TRBD2. Losses at the gene ends were 2 bases for V and 10 bases for J; bases not matched to a gene: 17. Germline V gene sequence: CDR1 SGHDN, CDR2 FVKESK. The CDR3 loop spans 19 amino acids. CDR3 nucleotides: TGTGCCAGCAGCCAATACCACCTCGGACTAGCGGGAGCCACTGCCGAGCAGTTCTTC. This encodes CASSQYHLGLAGATAEQFF.

This clone was observed once. V gene TRBV6-5 combines with J gene TRBJ2-2; D uncertain. The CDR3 loop spans 13 amino acids. Trimming removed 5 bases at V and 6 bases at J, with 10 bases between. Germline V gene sequence: CDR1 MNHEY, CDR2 SVGAGI. The CDR3 spells CASSLTRSGELFF. The CDR3 DNA sequence: TGTGCCAGCAGTCTTACACGCTCCGGGGAGCTGTTTTTT.

This clone has more than one count but fewer than ten. The J gene is TRBJ1-1, the V gene TRBV30; D is perhaps TRBD1 (6 bases). The V and J ends lost 4 bases and 4 bases respectively, with 13 bases between them. The CDR3 is 13 residues long. The germline CDR1 and CDR2 sequences are GTSNPN and SVGIG (reference sequence). CDR3 in DNA: TGTGCCTGGAAACAGGGCGGGGGCACTGAAGCTTTCTTT. This codes for CAWKQGGGTEAFF.

This chain joins TRBV5-1 and TRBJ2-3; TRBD1 is a possible D gene (5 bases). This CDR3 spans 18 amino acids. Germline CDR1 is SGHRS and CDR2 is YFSETQ. The V end was cut by 4 bases, the J end by 3 bases, with 24 bases between. As DNA, the CDR3 is TGCGCCAGCAGCCCCCTTGGGTCTCCAGGGTTTGGGACAGATACGCAGTATTTT. Its translation: CASSPLGSPGFGTDTQYF. The whole variable domain, filled in from reference TRBV5-1 and TRBJ2-3, reads KAGVTQTPRYLIKTRGQQVTLSCSPISGHRSVSWYQQTPGQGLQFLFEYFSETQRNKGNFPGRFSGRQFSNSRSEMNVSTLELGDSALYLCASSPLGSPGFGTDTQYFGPGTRLTVL.

The rearrangement uses TRBV5-5 and TRBJ2-1, with unresolved D. The CDR3 spans 14 residues. CDR1 SGHKS and CDR2 YYEKEE come from the germline V gene (reference sequence). Trimming shortened V by 0 bases and J by 9 bases, and 13 bases separated the two germline ends. CDR3 in amino acids: CASSLGPVYAEQFF. CDR3 coding DNA: TGTGCCAGCAGCTTGGGCCCCGTATATGCTGAGCAGTTCTTC.

The V call is TRBV7-3, the J call TRBJ2-1, with 8 bases that match TRBD2. J gave up 6 bases and V 5 bases, and 9 bases lay outside the gene matches. The CDR3 loop spans 15 amino acids. CDR1 and CDR2 from the germline V gene are SGHTA and FQGTGA. In nucleotides, the CDR3 is TGTGCCAGCAGCCCGGGTGGTAGCGGGGCCAATGAGCAGTTCTTC. Amino acids: CASSPGGSGANEQFF.

This chain uses TRBV23-1 with TRBJ1-5; D gene ambiguous. TRBV23-1 is identified as an open reading frame with a role that is uncertain. V lost 0 bases and J 6 bases, leaving 6 bases between the germline ends. This CDR3 is 13 amino acids long. The CDR3 nucleotides read TGCGCCAGCAGTCAATCAGCAAGTCAGCCCCAGCATTTT. This gives the protein CASSQSASQPQHF.